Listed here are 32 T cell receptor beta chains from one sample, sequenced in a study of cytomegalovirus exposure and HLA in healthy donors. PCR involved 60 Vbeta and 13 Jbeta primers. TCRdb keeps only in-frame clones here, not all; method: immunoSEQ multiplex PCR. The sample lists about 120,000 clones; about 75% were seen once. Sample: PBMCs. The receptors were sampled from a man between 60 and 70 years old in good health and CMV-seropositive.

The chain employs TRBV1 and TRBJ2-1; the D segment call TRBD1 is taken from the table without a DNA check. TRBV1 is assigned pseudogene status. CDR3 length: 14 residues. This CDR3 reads CTSTPRGQKHEQFF. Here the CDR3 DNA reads TGCACCAGCACCCCCCGGGGACAAAAGCATGAGCAGTTCTTC.

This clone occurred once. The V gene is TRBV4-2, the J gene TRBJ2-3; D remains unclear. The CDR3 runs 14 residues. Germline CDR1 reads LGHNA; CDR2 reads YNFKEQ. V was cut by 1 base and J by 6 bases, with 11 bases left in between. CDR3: CASSQVISSDTQYF. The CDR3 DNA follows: TGTGCCAGCAGCCAAGTAATTTCGAGTGATACGCAGTATTTT.

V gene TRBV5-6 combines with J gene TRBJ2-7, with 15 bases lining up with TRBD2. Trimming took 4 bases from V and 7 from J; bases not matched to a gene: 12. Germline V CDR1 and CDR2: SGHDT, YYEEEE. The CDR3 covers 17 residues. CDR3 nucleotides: TGTGCCAGCAGCCCGGGACTAGCGGGGGGACGCTTATCGGAGCAGTACTTC. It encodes CASSPGLAGGRLSEQYF. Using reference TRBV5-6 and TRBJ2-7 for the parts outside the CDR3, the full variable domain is DAGVTQSPTHLIKTRGQQVTLRCSPKSGHDTVSWYQQALGQGPQFIFQYYEEEERQRGNFPDRFSGHQFPNYSSELNVNALLLGDSALYLCASSPGLAGGRLSEQYFGPGTRLTVT.

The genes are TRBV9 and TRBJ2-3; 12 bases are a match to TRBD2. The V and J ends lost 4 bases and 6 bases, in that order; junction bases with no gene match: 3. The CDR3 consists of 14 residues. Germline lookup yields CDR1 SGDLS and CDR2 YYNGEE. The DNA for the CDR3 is TGTGCCAGCAGCCCGGGGACTAGCGGGGATACGCAGTATTTT. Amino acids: CASSPGTSGDTQYF.

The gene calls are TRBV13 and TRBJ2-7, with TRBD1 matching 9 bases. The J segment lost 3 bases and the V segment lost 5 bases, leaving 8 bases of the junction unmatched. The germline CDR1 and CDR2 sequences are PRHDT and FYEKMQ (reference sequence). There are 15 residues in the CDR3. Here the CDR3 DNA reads TGTGCCAGCAGCCGTCACGGGACAGGGAGCTACGAGCAGTACTTC. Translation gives CASSRHGTGSYEQYF. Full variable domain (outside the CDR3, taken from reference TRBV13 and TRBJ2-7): AAGVIQSPRHLIKEKRETATLKCYPIPRHDTVYWYQQGPGQDPQFLISFYEKMQSDKGSIPDRFSAQQFSDYHSELNMSSLELGDSALYFCASSRHGTGSYEQYFGPGTRLTVT.

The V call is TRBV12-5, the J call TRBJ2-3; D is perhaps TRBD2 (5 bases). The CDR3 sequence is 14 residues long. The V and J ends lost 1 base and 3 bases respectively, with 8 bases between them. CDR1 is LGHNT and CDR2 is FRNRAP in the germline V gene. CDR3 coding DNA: TGTGCTAGTGGTTTGGCGGGAAAGACAGATACGCAGTATTTT. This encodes CASGLAGKTDTQYF.

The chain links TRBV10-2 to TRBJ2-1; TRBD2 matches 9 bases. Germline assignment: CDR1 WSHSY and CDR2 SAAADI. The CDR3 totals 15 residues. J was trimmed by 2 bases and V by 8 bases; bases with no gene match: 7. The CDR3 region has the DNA TGCGCCAGCGTTCTGCTAGCGGGGACCTACAATGAGCAGTTCTTC. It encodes CASVLLAGTYNEQFF.

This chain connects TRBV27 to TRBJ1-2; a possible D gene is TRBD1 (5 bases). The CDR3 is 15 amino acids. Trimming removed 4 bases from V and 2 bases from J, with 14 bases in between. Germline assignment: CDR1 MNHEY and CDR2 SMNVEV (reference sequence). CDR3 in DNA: TGTGCCAGCAGTTCGGCTGCAGGGTTCAACTATGGCTACACCTTC. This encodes CASSSAAGFNYGYTF.

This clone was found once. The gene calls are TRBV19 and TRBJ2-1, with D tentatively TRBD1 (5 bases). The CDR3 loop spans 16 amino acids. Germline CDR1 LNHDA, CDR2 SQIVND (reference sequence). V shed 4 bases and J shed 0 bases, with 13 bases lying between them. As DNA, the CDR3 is TGTGCCAGTAGTAGGAGCGCAGGGTACTCCTACAATGAGCAGTTCTTC. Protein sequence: CASSRSAGYSYNEQFF. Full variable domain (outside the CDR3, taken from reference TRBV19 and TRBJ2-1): DGGITQSPKYLFRKEGQNVTLSCEQNLNHDAMYWYRQDPGQGLRLIYYSQIVNDFQKGDIAEGYSVSREKKESFPLTVTSAQKNPTAFYLCASSRSAGYSYNEQFFGPGTRLTVL.

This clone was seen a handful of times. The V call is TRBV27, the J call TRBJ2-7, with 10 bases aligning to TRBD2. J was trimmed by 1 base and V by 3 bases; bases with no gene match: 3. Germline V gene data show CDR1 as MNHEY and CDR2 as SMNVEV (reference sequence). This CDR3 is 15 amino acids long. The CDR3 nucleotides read TGTGCCAGCAGTTTGAGCGGGAGGGCGTCCTACGAGCAGTACTTC. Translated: CASSLSGRASYEQYF.

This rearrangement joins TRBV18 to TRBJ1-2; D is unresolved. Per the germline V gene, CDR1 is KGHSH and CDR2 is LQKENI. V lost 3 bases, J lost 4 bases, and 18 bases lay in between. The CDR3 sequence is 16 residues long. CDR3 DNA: TGTGCCAGCTCACCTCTTCCGGATCCCCGGGGCTATGGCTACACCTTC. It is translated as CASSPLPDPRGYGYTF.

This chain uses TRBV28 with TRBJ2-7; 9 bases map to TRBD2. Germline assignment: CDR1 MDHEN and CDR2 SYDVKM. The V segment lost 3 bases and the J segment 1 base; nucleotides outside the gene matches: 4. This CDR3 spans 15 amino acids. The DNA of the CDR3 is TGTGCCAGCAGTTTGGCTAGCGGGATGTCCTACGAGCAGTACTTC. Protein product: CASSLASGMSYEQYF.

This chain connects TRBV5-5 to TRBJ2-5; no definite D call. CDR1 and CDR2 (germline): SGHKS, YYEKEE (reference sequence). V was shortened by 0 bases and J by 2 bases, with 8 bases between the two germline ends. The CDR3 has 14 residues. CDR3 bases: TGTGCCAGCAGCTTGGGAGAAATGCAAGAGACCCAGTACTTC. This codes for CASSLGEMQETQYF. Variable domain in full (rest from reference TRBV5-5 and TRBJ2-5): DAGVTQSPTHLIKTRGQQVTLRCSPISGHKSVSWYQQVLGQGPQFIFQYYEKEERGRGNFPDRFSARQFPNYSSELNVNALLLGDSALYLCASSLGEMQETQYFGPGTRLLVL.

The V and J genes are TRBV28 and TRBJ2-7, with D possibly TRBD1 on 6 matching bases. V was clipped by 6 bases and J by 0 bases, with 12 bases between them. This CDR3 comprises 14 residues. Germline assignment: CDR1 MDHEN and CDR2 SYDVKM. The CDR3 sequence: CASSRAGDSYEQYF. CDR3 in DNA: TGTGCCAGCAGCCGCGCAGGGGACTCCTACGAGCAGTACTTC.

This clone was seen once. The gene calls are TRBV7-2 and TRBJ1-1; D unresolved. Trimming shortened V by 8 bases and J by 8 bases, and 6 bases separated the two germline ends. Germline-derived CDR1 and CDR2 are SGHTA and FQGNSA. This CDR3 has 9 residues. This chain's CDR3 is CASGTEAFF. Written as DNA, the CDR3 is TGTGCCAGCGGCACGGAAGCTTTCTTT.

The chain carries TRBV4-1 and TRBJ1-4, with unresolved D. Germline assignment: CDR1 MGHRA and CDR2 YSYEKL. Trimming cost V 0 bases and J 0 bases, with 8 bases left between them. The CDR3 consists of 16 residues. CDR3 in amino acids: CASSQDAKATNEKLFF. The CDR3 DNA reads TGCGCCAGCAGCCAAGATGCGAAAGCAACTAATGAAAAACTGTTTTTT.

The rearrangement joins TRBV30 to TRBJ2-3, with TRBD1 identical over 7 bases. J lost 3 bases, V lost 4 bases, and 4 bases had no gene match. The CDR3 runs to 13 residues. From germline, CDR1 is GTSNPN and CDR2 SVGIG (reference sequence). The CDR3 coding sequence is TGTGCCTGGACTAGGGGGCAGACAGATACGCAGTATTTT. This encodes CAWTRGQTDTQYF.

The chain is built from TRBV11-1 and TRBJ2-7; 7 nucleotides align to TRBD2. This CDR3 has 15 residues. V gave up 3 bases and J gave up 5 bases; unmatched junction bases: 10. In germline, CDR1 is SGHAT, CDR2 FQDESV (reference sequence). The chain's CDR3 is CASSFGWEGMNEQYF. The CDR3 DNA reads TGTGCCAGCAGCTTTGGGTGGGAGGGGATGAACGAGCAGTACTTC.

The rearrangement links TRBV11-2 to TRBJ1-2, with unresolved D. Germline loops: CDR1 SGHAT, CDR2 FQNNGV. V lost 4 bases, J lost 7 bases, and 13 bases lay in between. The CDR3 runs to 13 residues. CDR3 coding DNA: TGTGCCAGCAGCTCCCGGGCGGGGTTTGGCTACACCTTC. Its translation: CASSSRAGFGYTF. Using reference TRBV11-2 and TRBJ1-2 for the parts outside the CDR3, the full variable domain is EAGVAQSPRYKIIEKRQSVAFWCNPISGHATLYWYQQILGQGPKLLIQFQNNGVVDDSQLPKDRFSAERLKGVDSTLKIQPAKLEDSAVYLCASSSRAGFGYTFGSGTRLTVV.

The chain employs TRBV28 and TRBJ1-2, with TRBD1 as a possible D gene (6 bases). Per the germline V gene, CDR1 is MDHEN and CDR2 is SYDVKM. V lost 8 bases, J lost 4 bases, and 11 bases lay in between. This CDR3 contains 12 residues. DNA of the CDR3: TGTGCCAGCTCAACAGGGACCTATGGCTACACCTTC. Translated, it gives CASSTGTYGYTF.

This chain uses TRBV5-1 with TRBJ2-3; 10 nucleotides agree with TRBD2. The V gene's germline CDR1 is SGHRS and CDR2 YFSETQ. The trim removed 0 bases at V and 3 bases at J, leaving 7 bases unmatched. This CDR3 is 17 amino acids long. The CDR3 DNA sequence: TGCGCCAGCAGCTTGGGATCTTCTAGCGGGGGTACAGATACGCAGTATTTT. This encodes CASSLGSSSGGTDTQYF. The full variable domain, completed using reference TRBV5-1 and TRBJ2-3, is KAGVTQTPRYLIKTRGQQVTLSCSPISGHRSVSWYQQTPGQGLQFLFEYFSETQRNKGNFPGRFSGRQFSNSRSEMNVSTLELGDSALYLCASSLGSSSGGTDTQYFGPGTRLTVL.

The CDR3 region has the DNA TGTGCCAGCAGCTTAGATAGCGGGGCAGAGCAGTTCTTC. This sequence encodes CASSLDSGAEQFF. The chain links TRBV7-2 to TRBJ2-1, with 8 bases that match TRBD2. The germline V gene encodes CDR1 SGHTA and CDR2 FQGNSA. The CDR3 spans 13 residues. V lost 1 base and J lost 10; bases outside the gene matches: 3. The whole variable domain, filled in from reference TRBV7-2 and TRBJ2-1, reads GAGVSQSPSNKVTEKGKDVELRCDPISGHTALYWYRQSLGQGLEFLIYFQGNSAPDKSGLPSDRFSAERTGGSVSTLTIQRTQQEDSAVYLCASSLDSGAEQFFGPGTRLTVL.

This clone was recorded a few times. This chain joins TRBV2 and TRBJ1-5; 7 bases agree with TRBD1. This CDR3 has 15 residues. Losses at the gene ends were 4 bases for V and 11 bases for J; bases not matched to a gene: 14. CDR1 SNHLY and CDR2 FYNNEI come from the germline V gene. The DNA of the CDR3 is TGTGCCAGCAGTGGGGTTGGGGACAGCCTAAAAGCCCAGCATTTT. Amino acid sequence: CASSGVGDSLKAQHF. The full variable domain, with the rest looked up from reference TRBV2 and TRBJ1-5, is EPEVTQTPSHQVTQMGQEVILRCVPISNHLYFYWYRQILGQKVEFLVSFYNNEISEKSEIFDDQFSVERPDGSNFTLKIRSTKLEDSAMYFCASSGVGDSLKAQHFGDGTRLSIL.

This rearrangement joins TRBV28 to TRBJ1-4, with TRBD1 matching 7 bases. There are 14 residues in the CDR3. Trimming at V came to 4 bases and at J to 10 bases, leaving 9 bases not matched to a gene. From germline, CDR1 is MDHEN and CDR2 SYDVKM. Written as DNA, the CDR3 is TGTGCCAGCAGTTCCGGGACAGATGGGGGAAAACTGTTTTTT. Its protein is CASSSGTDGGKLFF.

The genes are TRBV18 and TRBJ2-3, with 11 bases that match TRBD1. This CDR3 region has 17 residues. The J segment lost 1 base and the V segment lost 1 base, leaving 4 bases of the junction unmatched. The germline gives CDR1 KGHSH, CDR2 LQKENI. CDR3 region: CASSPRTGGRGTDTQYF. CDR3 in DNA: TGTGCCAGCTCACCACGGACAGGGGGCCGGGGCACAGATACGCAGTATTTT.

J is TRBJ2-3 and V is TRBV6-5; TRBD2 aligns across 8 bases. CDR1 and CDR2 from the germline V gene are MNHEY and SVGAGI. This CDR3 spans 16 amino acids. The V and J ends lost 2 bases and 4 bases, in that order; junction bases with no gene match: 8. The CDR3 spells CASSYGLAGTSDTQYF. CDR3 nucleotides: TGTGCCAGCAGTTACGGGCTAGCGGGCACCTCAGATACGCAGTATTTT.

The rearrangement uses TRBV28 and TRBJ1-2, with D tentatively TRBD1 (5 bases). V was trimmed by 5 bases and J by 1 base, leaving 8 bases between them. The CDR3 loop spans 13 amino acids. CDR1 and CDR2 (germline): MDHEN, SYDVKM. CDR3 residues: CASSQGLNYGYTF. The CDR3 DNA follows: TGTGCCAGCAGTCAGGGCCTTAACTATGGCTACACCTTC.

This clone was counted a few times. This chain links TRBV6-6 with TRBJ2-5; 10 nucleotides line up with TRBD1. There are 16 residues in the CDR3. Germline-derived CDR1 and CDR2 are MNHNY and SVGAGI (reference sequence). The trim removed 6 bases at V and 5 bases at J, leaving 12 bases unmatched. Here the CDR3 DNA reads TGTGCCAGCAGGGACGACAGGGGGCTCTTCAGGGAGACCCAGTACTTC. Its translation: CASRDDRGLFRETQYF.

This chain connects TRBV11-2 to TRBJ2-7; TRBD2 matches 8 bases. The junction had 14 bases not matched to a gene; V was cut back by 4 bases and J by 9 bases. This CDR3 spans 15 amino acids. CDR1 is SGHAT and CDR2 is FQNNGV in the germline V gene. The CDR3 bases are TGTGCCAGCAGCTGGGGCCTTAGCGGGGTTACGGGGCAGTACTTC. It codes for CASSWGLSGVTGQYF.

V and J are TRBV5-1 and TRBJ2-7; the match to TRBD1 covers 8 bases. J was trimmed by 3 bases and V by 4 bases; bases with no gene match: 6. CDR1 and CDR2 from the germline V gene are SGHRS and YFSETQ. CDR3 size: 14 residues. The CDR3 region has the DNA TGCGCCAGCAGCGCCCAGGGGGCTGGCTACGAGCAGTACTTC. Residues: CASSAQGAGYEQYF.

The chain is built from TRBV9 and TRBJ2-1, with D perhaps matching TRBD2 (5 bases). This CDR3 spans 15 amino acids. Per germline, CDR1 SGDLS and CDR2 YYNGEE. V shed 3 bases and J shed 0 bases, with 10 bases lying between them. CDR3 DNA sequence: TGTGCCAGCAGCGCTGGGGAGAGCTCCTACAATGAGCAGTTCTTC. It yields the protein CASSAGESSYNEQFF. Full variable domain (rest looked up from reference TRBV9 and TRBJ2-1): DSGVTQTPKHLITATGQRVTLRCSPRSGDLSVYWYQQSLDQGLQFLIQYYNGEERAKGNILERFSAQQFPDLHSELNLSSLELGDSALYFCASSAGESSYNEQFFGPGTRLTVL.

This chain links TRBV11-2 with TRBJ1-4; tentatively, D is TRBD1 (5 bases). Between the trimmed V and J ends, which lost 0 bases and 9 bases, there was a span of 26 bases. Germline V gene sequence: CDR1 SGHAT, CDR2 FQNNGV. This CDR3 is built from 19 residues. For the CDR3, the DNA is TGTGCCAGCAGCTTAGACGTATACGCCGGGGGGGAGGGTAGGAAAAAACTGTTTTTT. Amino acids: CASSLDVYAGGEGRKKLFF.